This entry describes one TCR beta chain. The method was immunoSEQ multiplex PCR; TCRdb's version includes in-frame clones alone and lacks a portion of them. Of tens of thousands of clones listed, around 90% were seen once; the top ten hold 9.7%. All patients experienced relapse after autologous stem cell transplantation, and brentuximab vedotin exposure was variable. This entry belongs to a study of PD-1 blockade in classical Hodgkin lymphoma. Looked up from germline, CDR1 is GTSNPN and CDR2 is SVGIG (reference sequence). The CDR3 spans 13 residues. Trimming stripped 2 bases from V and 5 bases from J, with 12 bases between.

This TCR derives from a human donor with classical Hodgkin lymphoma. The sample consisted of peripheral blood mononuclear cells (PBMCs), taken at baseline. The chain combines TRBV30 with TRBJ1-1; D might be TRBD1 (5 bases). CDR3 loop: CAWSYKGRTEAFF. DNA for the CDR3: TGTGCCTGGAGTTATAAGGGGCGTACTGAAGCTTTCTTT.